This T cell receptor beta chain was identified in a study of blood T cell repertoires in COVID-19. About the study: PBMCs, B-cell-depleted T cells, or T cells were the source of the cDNA or gDNA that made up the material.

TCRdb's copy holds only in-frame clones and misses some; the assay was immunoSEQ multiplex PCR. The repertoire holds 250,000 to 300,000 clones, with approximately 91% as singletons. V shed 4 bases, J shed 1 base, and the junction held 5 bases outside the gene matches. Germline loops: CDR1 SGHTS, CDR2 YDEGEE. This CDR3 is built from 15 residues. This clone was counted between two and nine times. The sequence came from a woman aged 25-40 years with COVID-19, enrolled during active disease. The specimen sequenced was peripheral blood. V usage is TRBV5-8 and J usage is TRBJ1-1; 9 nucleotides match TRBD1. CDR3 loop: CASSGGQGTNTEAFF. The DNA of the CDR3 is TGTGCCAGCAGCGGCGGACAGGGGACGAACACTGAAGCTTTCTTT.